Presented here are 4 T cell receptor beta chains from one specimen sequenced in a study of blood T cell repertoires in COVID-19. Sequencing was performed with immunoSEQ multiplex PCR; in TCRdb, only in-frame clones are kept and a portion is missing. The sample lists approximately 330,000 clones, roughly 89% occurring once. Source material: peripheral blood. The receptors were sampled from a man younger than 45 with COVID-19, enrolled during active disease.

This rearrangement joins TRBV7-2 to TRBJ2-2; 8 bases match TRBD2. This CDR3 is 17 amino acids long. Trimming took 2 bases from V and 4 from J; bases not matched to a gene: 9. The germline V gene encodes CDR1 SGHTA and CDR2 FQGNSA. The chain's CDR3 is CASSLIGTRSGTGELFF. The CDR3 DNA follows: TGTGCCAGCAGCTTAATCGGGACTAGGAGTGGCACCGGGGAGCTGTTTTTT.

The rearrangement uses TRBV7-2 and TRBJ2-1; 12 bases align to TRBD2. Germline V gene lookup returns CDR1 SGHTA and CDR2 FQGNSA. V was clipped by 1 base and J by 7 bases; unmatched bases: 5. The CDR3 runs to 16 residues. CDR3 protein: CASSLVGTSGFNEQFF. The CDR3 DNA sequence: TGTGCCAGCAGCTTAGTGGGGACTAGCGGGTTTAATGAGCAGTTCTTC.

The chain recombines TRBV30 with TRBJ1-2, with 8 bases identical to TRBD1. This CDR3 region has 15 residues. The germline V gene encodes CDR1 GTSNPN and CDR2 SVGIG (reference sequence). V lost 5 bases, J lost 2 bases, and 10 bases stayed unmatched. CDR3 in amino acids: CAWERDRGGNYGYTF. The CDR3 coding sequence is TGTGCCTGGGAACGTGACAGGGGAGGAAACTATGGCTACACCTTC.

The chain combines TRBV30 with TRBJ1-2, with 7 bases lining up with TRBD1. From germline, CDR1 is GTSNPN and CDR2 SVGIG (reference sequence). This CDR3 contains 16 residues. Losses at the gene ends were 2 bases for V and 8 bases for J; bases not matched to a gene: 17. CDR3 sequence: CAWSFTETGRSRGYTF. The CDR3 DNA sequence: TGTGCCTGGAGTTTCACGGAGACAGGGCGGTCGAGGGGCTACACCTTC. The full variable domain, its missing parts supplied by reference TRBV30 and TRBJ1-2, is SQTIHQWPATLVQPVGSPLSLECTVEGTSNPNLYWYRQAAGRGLQLLFYSVGIGQISSEVPQNLSASRPQDRQFILSSKKLLLSDSGFYLCAWSFTETGRSRGYTFGSGTRLTVV.